A selection of T cell receptor beta chains follows, all from one sample in a study of early T cells in non-severe SARS-CoV-2 infection. TCRdb reprocessed the 5' RACE reads with MiXCR, giving one entry per CDR3 protein. The sample consists of around 28,000 distinct CDR3 sequences, over 5% of them appearing once. Material for sequencing was whole blood. These receptors all come from an adult who was a healthcare worker with PCR-confirmed SARS-CoV-2 infection or an uninfected control (not recorded which). The CDR3 runs from the conserved cysteine through the conserved F or W. A D gene is named only where the DNA matches it firmly. The size field reads once, few or many counts, or a class when the clone is expanded.

V: TRBV11-2; J: TRBJ2-7; D: -; size: many; DNA: TGTGCCAGCAGCTTAGCCTCCCCCCGCTTCTGGGGCGGGGATTCCTACGAGCAGTACTTC; CDR3: CASSLASPRFWGGDSYEQYF
V: TRBV5-1; J: TRBJ2-5; D: TRBD1; size: many; DNA: TGCGCCAGCAGCTTGGGTATGGGACAGGGGATTCAGAAGACCCAGTACTTC; CDR3: CASSLGMGQGIQKTQYF
V: TRBV11-3; J: TRBJ1-2; D: -; size: many; DNA: TGTGCCAGCAGCTCCGCCAGGGACGGAAGACGGGGCTACACCTTC; CDR3: CASSSARDGRRGYTF
V: TRBV13; J: TRBJ2-7; D: -; size: many; DNA: TGTGCCAGCAGGCCCCGGGGTAGCGTTTCCTACGAGCAGTACTTC; CDR3: CASRPRGSVSYEQYF
V: TRBV2; J: TRBJ2-7; D: -; size: medium-sized; DNA: TGTGCCAGCAATGCGGCTCGGGGCGAGCAGTACTTC; CDR3: CASNAARGEQYF
V: TRBV7-6; J: TRBJ2-7; D: -; size: many; DNA: TGTGCCAGCAGCCCCGGGACGGAATCCTACGAACAGTACTTC; CDR3: CASSPGTESYEQYF
V: TRBV11-2; J: TRBJ2-1; D: TRBD2; size: many; DNA: TGTGCCAGCAGCACGAGGACTAGCGGGGGGGCCCAATTCTTC; CDR3: CASSTRTSGGAQFF
V: TRBV3-1; J: TRBJ2-3; D: -; size: many; DNA: TGTGCCAGCAGCCAGGGACATTATCCAGATACGCAGTATTTT; CDR3: CASSQGHYPDTQYF
V: TRBV12-3/TRBV12-4; J: TRBJ1-2; D: TRBD1; size: many; DNA: TGTGCCAGCAGGGGGACAGGGAAAGTTGGCTACACCTTC; CDR3: CASRGTGKVGYTF
V: TRBV12-3/TRBV12-4; J: TRBJ1-1; D: -; size: many; DNA: TGTGCCAGCACCCCAGATTGGACAGCAAACACTGAAGCTTTCTTT; CDR3: CASTPDWTANTEAFF
V: TRBV29-1; J: TRBJ2-1; D: -; size: medium-sized; DNA: TGCAGCGTTGCGGGGAGCTCCTACAATGAGCAGTTCTTC; CDR3: CSVAGSSYNEQFF
V: TRBV7-8; J: TRBJ1-6; D: -; size: many; DNA: TGTGCCAGCAGCTTTAGCGGGGGTCGACCCTATAATTCACCCCTCCACTTT; CDR3: CASSFSGGRPYNSPLHF